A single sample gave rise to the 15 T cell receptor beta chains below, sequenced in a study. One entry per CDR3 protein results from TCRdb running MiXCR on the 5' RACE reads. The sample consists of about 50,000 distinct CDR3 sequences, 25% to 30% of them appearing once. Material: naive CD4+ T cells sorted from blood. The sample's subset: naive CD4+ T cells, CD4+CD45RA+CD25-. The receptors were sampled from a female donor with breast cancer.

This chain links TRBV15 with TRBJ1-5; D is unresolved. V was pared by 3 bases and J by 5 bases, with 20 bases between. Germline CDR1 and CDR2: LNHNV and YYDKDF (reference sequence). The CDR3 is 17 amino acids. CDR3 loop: CATSRTKTEDLYQPQHF. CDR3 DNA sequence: TGTGCCACCAGCAGGACCAAAACAGAGGACCTATATCAGCCCCAGCATTTT.

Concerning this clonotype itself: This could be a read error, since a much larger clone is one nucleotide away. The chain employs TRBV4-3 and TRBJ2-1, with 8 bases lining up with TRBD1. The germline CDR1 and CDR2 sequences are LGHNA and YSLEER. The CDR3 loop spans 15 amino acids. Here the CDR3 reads CASSQFGQGYNEQSF. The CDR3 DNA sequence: TGCGCCAGCAGCCAATTTGGACAGGGCTACAATGAGCAGTCCTTC.

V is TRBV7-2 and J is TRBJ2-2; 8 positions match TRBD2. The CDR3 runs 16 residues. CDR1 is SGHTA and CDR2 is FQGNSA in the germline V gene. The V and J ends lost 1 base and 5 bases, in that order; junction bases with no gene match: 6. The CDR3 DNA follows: TGTGCCAGCAGCTTAGTACTAGCGGTTAATACCGGGGAGCTGTTTTTT. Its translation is CASSLVLAVNTGELFF.

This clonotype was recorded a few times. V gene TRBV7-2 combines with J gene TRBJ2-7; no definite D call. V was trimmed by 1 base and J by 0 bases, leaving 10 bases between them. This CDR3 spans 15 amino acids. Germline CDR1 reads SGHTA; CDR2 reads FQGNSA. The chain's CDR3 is CASSLGPSSSYEQYF. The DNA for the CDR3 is TGTGCCAGCAGCTTAGGGCCTTCAAGCTCCTACGAGCAGTACTTC. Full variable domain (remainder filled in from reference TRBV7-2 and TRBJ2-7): GAGVSQSPSNKVTEKGKDVELRCDPISGHTALYWYRQSLGQGLEFLIYFQGNSAPDKSGLPSDRFSAERTGGSVSTLTIQRTQQEDSAVYLCASSLGPSSSYEQYFGPGTRLTVT.

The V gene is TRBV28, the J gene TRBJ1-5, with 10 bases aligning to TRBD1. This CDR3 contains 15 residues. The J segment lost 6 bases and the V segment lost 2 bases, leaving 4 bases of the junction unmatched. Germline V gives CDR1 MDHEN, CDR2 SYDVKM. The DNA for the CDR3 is TGTGCCAGCAGTTTACTTGGACAGGGGGGTCAGCCCCAGCATTTT. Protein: CASSLLGQGGQPQHF.

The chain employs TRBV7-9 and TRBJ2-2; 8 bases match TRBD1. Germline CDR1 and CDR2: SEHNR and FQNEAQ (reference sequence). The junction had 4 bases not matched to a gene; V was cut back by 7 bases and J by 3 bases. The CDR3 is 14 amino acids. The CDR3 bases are TGTGCCAGCATCCAGGGGGCAGACACCGGGGAGCTGTTTTTT. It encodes CASIQGADTGELFF. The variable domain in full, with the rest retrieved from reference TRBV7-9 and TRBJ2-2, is DTGVSQNPRHKITKRGQNVTFRCDPISEHNRLYWYRQTLGQGPEFLTYFQNEAQLEKSRLLSDRFSAERPKGSFSTLEIQRTEQGDSAMYLCASIQGADTGELFFGEGSRLTVL.

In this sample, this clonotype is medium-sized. In DNA form, the CDR3 reads TGTGCCAGCTCACCCGGGAGTAATTCCCACGAGCAGTACTTC. The encoded protein is CASSPGSNSHEQYF. The rearrangement joins TRBV18 to TRBJ2-7; perhaps TRBD2 as D (6 bases). Germline values: CDR1 KGHSH, CDR2 LQKENI. Trimming took off 3 bases at V and 5 bases at J, with 14 bases between the two ends. The CDR3 runs to 14 residues.

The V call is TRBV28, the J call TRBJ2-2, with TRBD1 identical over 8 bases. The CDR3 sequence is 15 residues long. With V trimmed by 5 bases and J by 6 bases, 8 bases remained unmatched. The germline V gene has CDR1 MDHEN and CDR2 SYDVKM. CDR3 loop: CASSQRTGTSGELFF. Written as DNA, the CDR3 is TGTGCCAGCAGTCAGCGGACAGGGACGTCCGGGGAGCTGTTTTTT.

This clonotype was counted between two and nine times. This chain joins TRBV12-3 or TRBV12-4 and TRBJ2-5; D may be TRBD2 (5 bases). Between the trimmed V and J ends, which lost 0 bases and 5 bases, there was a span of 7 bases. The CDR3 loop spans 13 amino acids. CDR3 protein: CASSLAGAETQYF. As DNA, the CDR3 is TGTGCCAGCAGTTTAGCGGGAGCGGAGACCCAGTACTTC.

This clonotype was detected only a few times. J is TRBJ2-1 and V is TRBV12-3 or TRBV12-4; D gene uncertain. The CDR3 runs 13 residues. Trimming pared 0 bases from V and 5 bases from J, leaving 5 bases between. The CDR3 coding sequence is TGTGCCAGCAGTTTAGCGCTCGACAATGAGCAGTTCTTC. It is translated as CASSLALDNEQFF.

The CDR3 loop reads CASSWGAGSGYTF. In DNA form, the CDR3 reads TGTGCCAGCAGTTGGGGGGCAGGCAGTGGCTACACCTTC. The chain combines TRBV27 with TRBJ1-2, with a weak D call TRBD1 (6 bases). V was cut by 4 bases and J by 7 bases, with 13 bases left in between. Germline assignment: CDR1 MNHEY and CDR2 SMNVEV (reference sequence). This CDR3 has 13 residues.

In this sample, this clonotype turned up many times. DNA of the CDR3: TGCGCCAGCAGCGAGGATGGGTTAGGAGAAGCTTTCTTT. As protein: CASSEDGLGEAFF. The chain recombines TRBV5-1 with TRBJ1-1; D unresolved. The CDR3 is 13 amino acids. Trimming pared 4 bases from V and 8 bases from J, leaving 15 bases between. Germline lookup yields CDR1 SGHRS and CDR2 YFSETQ.

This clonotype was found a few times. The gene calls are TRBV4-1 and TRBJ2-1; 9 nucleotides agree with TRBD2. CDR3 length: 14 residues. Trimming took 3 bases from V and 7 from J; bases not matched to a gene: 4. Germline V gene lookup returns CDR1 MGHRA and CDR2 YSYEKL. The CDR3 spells CASSHGLAINEQFF. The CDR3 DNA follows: TGCGCCAGCAGCCACGGACTAGCGATAAATGAGCAGTTCTTC.

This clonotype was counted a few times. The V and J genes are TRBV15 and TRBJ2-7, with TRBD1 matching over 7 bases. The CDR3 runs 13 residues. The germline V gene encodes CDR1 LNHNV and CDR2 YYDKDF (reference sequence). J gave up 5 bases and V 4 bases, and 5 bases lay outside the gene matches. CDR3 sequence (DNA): TGTGCCACCAGCACTAGACAGGGTCACGAGCAGTACTTC. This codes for CATSTRQGHEQYF.

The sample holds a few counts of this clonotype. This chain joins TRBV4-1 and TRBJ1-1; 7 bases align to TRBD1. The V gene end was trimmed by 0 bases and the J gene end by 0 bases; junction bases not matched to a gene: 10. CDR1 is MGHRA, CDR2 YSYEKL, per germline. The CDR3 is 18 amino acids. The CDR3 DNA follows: TGCGCCAGCAGCCAAGACGCTCCGGGACAGAGATTGAACACTGAAGCTTTCTTT. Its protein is CASSQDAPGQRLNTEAFF.